This is a list of T cell receptor beta chains from one sample in a study of response to subunit inactivated influenza vaccine. Via MiXCR, TCRdb re-called the RT-PCR reads, giving one row per CDR3 protein. The table lists just under 550,000 distinct CDR3 sequences, approximately 20% of them singletons. A further study also used this sample, focusing on T cells expressing NK-cell markers.

The sequencing here drew on CD4+ T cells sorted from PBMCs, taken 12 days after vaccination. The receptors derive from a man aged 50 to 59 who received an inactivated influenza vaccine. CDR3s include the opening cysteine and the closing phenylalanine or tryptophan. The D gene is left open where the match is weak. Rows give clone size only sometimes, using once, few, many, or a class for an expanded clone.

few	TRBJ1-1	TRBV29-1	TRBD1	TGCAGCGTGGCGGCAGGGGGGAACACTGAAGCTTTCTTT	CSVAAGGNTEAFF
.	TRBJ2-1	TRBV20-1	TRBD2	TGCAGTGCTAGAGATCCCATCCTAGCGGGAGCGTGGAATGAGCAGTTCTTC	CSARDPILAGAWNEQFF
.	TRBJ2-6	TRBV2	.	TGTGCCAGCAGATCAGGGGACTCTGGGGCCAACGTCCTGACTTTC	CASRSGDSGANVLTF
few	TRBJ2-3	TRBV7-2	.	TGTGCCAGCAGCTCGGGACTGGGGGATACGCAGTATTTT	CASSSGLGDTQYF
.	TRBJ1-2	TRBV10-2	.	TGCGCCAGCAGTGACTCCTCAGGGCTTTACTATGGCTACACCTTC	CASSDSSGLYYGYTF
.	TRBJ1-4	TRBV7-2	.	TGTGCCAGCAGCACAACCGGCCCAGGCCGAAATGAAAAACTGTTTTTT	CASSTTGPGRNEKLFF
.	TRBJ2-3	TRBV24-1	TRBD2	TGTGCCACCAGTGATTTTCCAGCGGGGGGTAGCACAGATACGCAGTATTTT	CATSDFPAGGSTDTQYF
few	TRBJ2-5	TRBV15	.	TGTGCCACCAGCCCTGTAGGGGGGGGCCCGGAGACCCAGTACTTC	CATSPVGGGPETQYF
few	TRBJ2-3	TRBV20-1	TRBD2	TGCAGTGCTGCGTTGGGTGGGAGGGCCTTCACAGATACGCAGTATTTT	CSAALGGRAFTDTQYF
.	TRBJ1-1	TRBV20-1	TRBD1	TGCAGTGCAGTCGACAGGGCGGTTGAAGCTTTCTTT	CSAVDRAVEAFF
many	TRBJ2-3	TRBV5-1	.	TGCGCCAGCAGATTCCTTACGGGAGCAATGGATACGCAGTATTTT	CASRFLTGAMDTQYF
.	TRBJ2-2	TRBV11-3	.	TGTGCCAGCAGCTTATCTTACGCCGGGGAGCTGTTTTTT	CASSLSYAGELFF
many	TRBJ2-3	TRBV21-1	.	TGTGCCAGCAGCAAAGGGGCAGCCGTCCCAGATACGCAGTATTTT	CASSKGAAVPDTQYF
.	TRBJ2-3	TRBV11-2	TRBD2	TGTGCCAGCAGCCGGGGACTAGCGGGAGTCGGTACGCAGTATTTT	CASSRGLAGVGTQYF
.	TRBJ1-2	TRBV3-1	.	TGTGCCAGCAGCCACGAGAGGGTGTTTGGCTACACCTTC	CASSHERVFGYTF
many	TRBJ2-1	TRBV6-2/TRBV6-3	.	TGTGCCAGCAGGGCAGGGTGGAGCAATGAGCAGTTCTTC	CASRAGWSNEQFF
.	TRBJ2-1	TRBV6-1	.	TGTGCCAGCAGTCGCCGGGCCCCGAATGAGCAGTTCTTC	CASSRRAPNEQFF
few	TRBJ1-5	TRBV28	TRBD1	TGTGCCAGCAGCAGAAGCGCGACAGGGGCGGGTCAGCCCCAGCATTTT	CASSRSATGAGQPQHF
.	TRBJ2-6	TRBV12-3/TRBV12-4	.	TGTGCCAGCAGCTCTGACCCTGGGGCCAACGTCCTGACTTTC	CASSSDPGANVLTF
few	TRBJ2-6	TRBV7-9	.	TGTGCCAGCAGCTACTTGAGCTTGTCGTTTGGGGCCAACGTCCTGACTTTC	CASSYLSLSFGANVLTF
.	TRBJ2-2	TRBV12-3/TRBV12-4	TRBD2	TGTGCCAGCAGCAAGCGGGGGGGCTACACCGGGGAGCTGTTTTTT	CASSKRGGYTGELFF
.	TRBJ1-5	TRBV28	.	TGTGCCAGCACCCTAGGCGGGCGGACCAATCAGCCCCAGCATTTT	CASTLGGRTNQPQHF
.	TRBJ2-7	TRBV12-3/TRBV12-4	TRBD2	TGTGCCAGCAGTTTAAAGAGCCATAGTGGCGGGGGGGCCTACGAGCAGTACTTC	CASSLKSHSGGGAYEQYF
.	TRBJ2-1	TRBV3-1	TRBD1	TGTGCCAGCAGCCAGCCGGGACAGGGAGTACATGAGCAGTTCTTC	CASSQPGQGVHEQFF
once	TRBJ2-1	TRBV20-1	.	TGCAGTGCGGTCCAATATGAGCAGTTCTTC	CSAVQYEQFF
many	TRBJ2-7	TRBV29-1	.	TGCAGCGTTGCCGCCGGCCCCTACGAGCAGTACTTC	CSVAAGPYEQYF
.	TRBJ1-3	TRBV7-2	TRBD1	TGTGCCAGCAGTCCTACAGGGGATGAGTACACCATATATTTT	CASSPTGDEYTIYF
.	TRBJ2-7	TRBV18	.	TGTGCCAGCTCACGGATTCCGGGACACCCAACCTACGAGCAGTACTTC	CASSRIPGHPTYEQYF
few	TRBJ2-3	TRBV7-8	.	TGTGCCAGCAGCTTCCCGGGAAGTGGAGATACGCAGTATTTT	CASSFPGSGDTQYF
.	TRBJ2-1	TRBV30	.	TGTGCCTGGAGTAGTGGGACACTACCTATCAATGAGCAGTTCTTC	CAWSSGTLPINEQFF
.	TRBJ2-2	TRBV20-1	TRBD1	TGCAGTGCCGACAGGGGGCGAGAGACCGGGGAGCTGTTTTTT	CSADRGRETGELFF
.	TRBJ2-3	TRBV10-1	TRBD2	TGCGCCAGCAGTGAGTCGATTAGCGGGGGGGCCTGGCGCACAGATACGCAGTATTTT	CASSESISGGAWRTDTQYF
.	TRBJ1-1	TRBV3-1	.	TGTGCCAGCAGTTCTACGCAGGGGAGGCCTGAAGCTTTCTTT	CASSSTQGRPEAFF
many	TRBJ2-1	TRBV7-2	.	TGTGCCAGCAGCTTAGCTTTCTTAAGCTATGAGCAGTTCTTC	CASSLAFLSYEQFF
.	TRBJ1-1	TRBV27	.	TGTGCCAGCAGTTTATCACCGAGAATGAACACTGAAGCTTTCTTT	CASSLSPRMNTEAFF
.	TRBJ2-3	TRBV9	TRBD1	TGTGCCAGCAGTTCAGACAGGGCAAGAAGAGATACGCAGTATTTT	CASSSDRARRDTQYF
.	TRBJ2-3	TRBV18	.	TGTGCCAGCTCACCGAGTGGTTTTGGCACAGATACGCAGTATTTT	CASSPSGFGTDTQYF
.	TRBJ2-7	TRBV7-2	.	TGTGCCAGCAGCCAGGTCTGGGGAGAGCAGTACTTC	CASSQVWGEQYF
.	TRBJ1-5	TRBV12-3/TRBV12-4	TRBD1	TGTGCCAGCAGCCTGGGACAGGGGAAACAGCCCCAGCATTTT	CASSLGQGKQPQHF
few	TRBJ2-1	TRBV20-1	TRBD2	TGCAGTGCTCGTTCCGGGACTAGCGGGAGTGGTTACAATGAGCAGTTCTTC	CSARSGTSGSGYNEQFF
few	TRBJ2-1	TRBV5-1	TRBD1	TGCGCCAGCAGCTTGGCCGGACAGGGGGAATACAATGAGCAGTTCTTC	CASSLAGQGEYNEQFF
.	TRBJ2-1	TRBV6-1	.	TGTGCCACCACCGGGATGAGATCGTCCTACAATGAGCAGTTCTTC	CATTGMRSSYNEQFF
few	TRBJ1-2	TRBV29-1	.	TGCAGCGCTGCGGGTGGGGGGGCGCCGCACTATGGCTACACCTTC	CSAAGGGAPHYGYTF
.	TRBJ1-6	TRBV20-1	.	TGCAGTGCTACCGGGACTTCTGTTATGGCCCTCCACTTT	CSATGTSVMALHF
.	TRBJ1-1	TRBV3-1	TRBD1	TGTGCCAGCAGCCAACTAACAGGGGGGATGAACACTGAAGCTTTCTTT	CASSQLTGGMNTEAFF
few	TRBJ2-7	TRBV2	.	TGTGCCAGCAGGTGGGACCGCACCTACGAGCAGTACTTC	CASRWDRTYEQYF
few	TRBJ2-2	TRBV5-1	.	TGCGCCAGCAGCTCCCCCCGGACGGGGGAGCTGTTTTTT	CASSSPRTGELFF
few	TRBJ1-1	TRBV7-2	.	TGTGCCAGCAGCTTTCGGGGTTTTATCGGAACTGAAGCTTTCTTT	CASSFRGFIGTEAFF
many	TRBJ1-1	TRBV24-1	.	TGTGCCACCAGTGAGGCCGGGCCGGTAGCGAGAGCTTTCTTT	CATSEAGPVARAFF
.	TRBJ2-1	TRBV7-9	.	TGTGCCAGCAGCACTAAGGTTAGGCAGTTCTTC	CASSTKVRQFF
many	TRBJ2-3	TRBV28	.	TGTGCCAGCAGTTTACGGGGAAGGGGCACAGATACGCAGTATTTT	CASSLRGRGTDTQYF
.	TRBJ2-6	TRBV11-2	.	TGTGCCAGCAGTTACTCAGGGGGGATGAGGGCTGGGGCCAACGTCCTGACTTTC	CASSYSGGMRAGANVLTF
.	TRBJ1-2	TRBV5-5	TRBD1	TGTGCCAGCAGCGCGGTAGACGGACAGGAGCTCTATGGCTACACCTTC	CASSAVDGQELYGYTF
.	TRBJ2-7	TRBV28	TRBD1	TGTGCCAGCAGTGGGGACAGGGATACCGAGCAGTACTTC	CASSGDRDTEQYF
.	TRBJ2-1	TRBV5-1	.	TGCGCCAGCAGCTCAGCCTGGGACACAGTGTACAATGAGCAGTTCTTC	CASSSAWDTVYNEQFF
.	TRBJ2-3	TRBV7-2	TRBD1	TGTGCCAGCAGCCTGATGCAGGGGGCCTCAAATACGCAGTATTTT	CASSLMQGASNTQYF
many	TRBJ2-3	TRBV7-9	.	TGTGCCAGCAGCGGTTGGGGGTCCGCAGATACGCAGTATTTT	CASSGWGSADTQYF
.	TRBJ2-2	TRBV15	TRBD2	TGTGCCACCAAGCGGGAGAACACCGGGGAGCTGTTTTTT	CATKRENTGELFF
few	TRBJ2-1	TRBV3-1	.	TGTGCCAGCAGCCAAGTAGGGGGGAACAATGAGCAGTTCTTC	CASSQVGGNNEQFF